Included here is one TCR beta chain sequence, with context. The sample comes from a study of shared clonotypes between healthy human individuals. At the level of the study: The study drew on two women and three men aged 18 to 49 as donors.

Naive CD8 cells lacked CD45RO and underwent positive selection for CCR7, leaving out terminally differentiated effector memory CD45RA+ cells. The CDR3 length is 14 residues. Trimming removed 6 bases from V and 5 bases from J; junction bases left unmatched: 6. Germline lookup yields CDR1 MNHEY and CDR2 SMNVEV (reference sequence). The repertoire was sequenced with immunoSEQ multiplex PCR; TCRdb's copy has only in-frame clones and lacks some. Of some 800,000 clones in the sample, more than 85% were seen once. This receptor was identified in a man aged 25 to 45 in good health. The sample was naive CD8+ T cells sorted from blood. The V and J genes are TRBV27 and TRBJ2-5, with 10 bases that match TRBD1. CDR3 in DNA: TGTGCCAGCAGCCGGGACAGGGGAGGCGAGACCCAGTACTTC. Translated, it gives CASSRDRGGETQYF.